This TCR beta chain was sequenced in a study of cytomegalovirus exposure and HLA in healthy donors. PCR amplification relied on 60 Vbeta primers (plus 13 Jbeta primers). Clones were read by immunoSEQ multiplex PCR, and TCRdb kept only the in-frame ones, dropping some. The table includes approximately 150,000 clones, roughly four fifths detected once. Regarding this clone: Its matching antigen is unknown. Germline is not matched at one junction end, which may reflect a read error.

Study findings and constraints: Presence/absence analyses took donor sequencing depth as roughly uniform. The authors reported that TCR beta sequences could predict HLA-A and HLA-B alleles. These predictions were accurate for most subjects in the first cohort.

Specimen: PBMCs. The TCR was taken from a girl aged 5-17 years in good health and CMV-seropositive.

The CDR3 sequence: CASSRPRGAGVTSTDTQYF. DNA of the CDR3: TGTGCCAGCAGCCGCCCCCGGGGGGCGGGGGTAACTAGCACGGATACGCAGTATTTT. The V gene is TRBV5-4, the J gene TRBJ2-3, with D possibly matching TRBD2 (7 bases). There are 19 residues in the CDR3. Germline loops: CDR1 SGHNT, CDR2 YYREEE (reference sequence). The whole variable domain, filled in from reference TRBV5-4 and TRBJ2-3, reads ETGVTQSPTHLIKTRGQQVTLRCSSQSGHNTVSWYQQALGQGPQFIFQYYREEENGRGNFPPRFSGLQFPNYSSELNVNALELDDSALYLCASSRPRGAGVTSTDTQYFGPGTRLTVL.